This T cell receptor (beta chain) emerged from a study of blood T cell repertoires in COVID-19. Whole-study context: The United States, Italy and Spain provided the acute and convalescent COVID-19 samples. From T cells, B-cell-depleted T cells, or PBMCs came the material, which was cDNA or gDNA.

This table comes from immunoSEQ multiplex PCR, and its TCRdb copy is limited to in-frame clones, with some not included. The sample carries about 300,000 clones, roughly 91% recorded once. Seattle patients were enrolled during active infection and followed longitudinally. The V end was cut by 3 bases, the J end by 5 bases, with 16 bases between. This CDR3 region has 15 residues. Germline assignment: CDR1 LNHDA and CDR2 SQIVND (reference sequence). The TCR originated in a woman aged 25 to 39 with COVID-19, enrolled during active disease. The chain employs TRBV19 and TRBJ1-1; D call uncertain. Sequencing was done on a sample of peripheral blood. DNA for the CDR3: TGTGCCAGTAGTATGGGGAGCGACGGCGGGACTGAAGCTTTCTTT. Protein sequence: CASSMGSDGGTEAFF.